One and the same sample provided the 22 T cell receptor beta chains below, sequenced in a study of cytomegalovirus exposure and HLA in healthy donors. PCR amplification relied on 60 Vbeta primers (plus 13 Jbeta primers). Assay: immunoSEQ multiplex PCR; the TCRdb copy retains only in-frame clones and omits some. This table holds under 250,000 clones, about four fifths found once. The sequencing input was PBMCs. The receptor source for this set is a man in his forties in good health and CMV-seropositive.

The CDR3 loop reads CASSQVGNTIYF. The CDR3 nucleotides are TGCGCCAGCAGCCAAGTAGGAAACACCATATATTTT. The chain is built from TRBV4-1 and TRBJ1-3; the D is unclear. The V gene lost 1 base and the J gene lost 4 bases, with 2 bases spanning the gap. The CDR3 is made up of 12 amino acids. Looked up from germline, CDR1 is MGHRA and CDR2 is YSYEKL.

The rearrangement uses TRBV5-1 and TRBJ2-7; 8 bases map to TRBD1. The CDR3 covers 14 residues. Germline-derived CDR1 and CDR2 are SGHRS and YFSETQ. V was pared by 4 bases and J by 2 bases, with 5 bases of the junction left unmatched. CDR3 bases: TGCGCCAGCAGCGCCGGACAGGGAACCTACGAGCAGTACTTC. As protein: CASSAGQGTYEQYF.

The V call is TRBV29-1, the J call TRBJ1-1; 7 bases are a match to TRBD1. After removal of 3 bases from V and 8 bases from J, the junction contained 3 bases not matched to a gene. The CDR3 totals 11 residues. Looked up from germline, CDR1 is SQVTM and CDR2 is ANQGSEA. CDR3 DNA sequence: TGCAGCGTTGACCGGACAGGCGAAGCTTTCTTT. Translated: CSVDRTGEAFF.

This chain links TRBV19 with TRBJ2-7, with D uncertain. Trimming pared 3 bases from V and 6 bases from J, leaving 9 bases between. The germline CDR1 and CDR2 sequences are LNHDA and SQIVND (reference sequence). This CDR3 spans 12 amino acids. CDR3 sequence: CASSIGPSEQYF. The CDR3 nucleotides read TGTGCCAGTAGTATTGGGCCGAGCGAGCAGTACTTC. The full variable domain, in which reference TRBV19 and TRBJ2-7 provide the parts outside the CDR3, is DGGITQSPKYLFRKEGQNVTLSCEQNLNHDAMYWYRQDPGQGLRLIYYSQIVNDFQKGDIAEGYSVSREKKESFPLTVTSAQKNPTAFYLCASSIGPSEQYFGPGTRLTVT.

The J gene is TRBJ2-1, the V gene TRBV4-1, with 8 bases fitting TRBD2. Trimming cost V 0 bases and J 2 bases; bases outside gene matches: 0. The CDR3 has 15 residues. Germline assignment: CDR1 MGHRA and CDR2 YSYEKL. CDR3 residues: CASSQELAAYNEQFF. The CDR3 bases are TGCGCCAGCAGCCAAGAACTAGCGGCCTACAATGAGCAGTTCTTC.

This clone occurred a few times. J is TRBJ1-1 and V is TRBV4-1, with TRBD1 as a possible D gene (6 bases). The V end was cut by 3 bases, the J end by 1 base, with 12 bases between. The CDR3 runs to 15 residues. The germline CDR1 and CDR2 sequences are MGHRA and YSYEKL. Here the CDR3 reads CASSHSQTGNTEAFF. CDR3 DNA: TGCGCCAGCAGCCATTCCCAGACAGGGAACACTGAAGCTTTCTTT.

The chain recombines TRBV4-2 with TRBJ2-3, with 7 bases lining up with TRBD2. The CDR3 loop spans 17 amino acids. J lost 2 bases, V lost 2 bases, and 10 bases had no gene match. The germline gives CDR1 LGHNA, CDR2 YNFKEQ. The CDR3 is CASSQRSFSGSTDTQYF. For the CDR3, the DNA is TGTGCCAGCAGCCAACGTAGTTTTAGCGGGTCCACAGATACGCAGTATTTT.

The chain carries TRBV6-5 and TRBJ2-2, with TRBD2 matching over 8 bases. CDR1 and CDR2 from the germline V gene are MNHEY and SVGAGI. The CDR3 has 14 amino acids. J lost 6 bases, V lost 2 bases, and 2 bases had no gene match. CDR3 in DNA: TGTGCCAGCAGTTACGCGGGAGGCCCCGGGGAGCTGTTTTTT. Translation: CASSYAGGPGELFF.

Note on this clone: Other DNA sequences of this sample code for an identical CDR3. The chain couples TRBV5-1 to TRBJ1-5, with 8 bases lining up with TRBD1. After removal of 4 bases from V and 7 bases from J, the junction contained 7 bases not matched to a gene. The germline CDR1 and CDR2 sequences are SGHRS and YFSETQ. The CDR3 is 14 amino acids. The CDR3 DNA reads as TGCGCCAGCAGCCCAGGACAGGGTGGACAGCCCCAGCATTTT. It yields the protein CASSPGQGGQPQHF.

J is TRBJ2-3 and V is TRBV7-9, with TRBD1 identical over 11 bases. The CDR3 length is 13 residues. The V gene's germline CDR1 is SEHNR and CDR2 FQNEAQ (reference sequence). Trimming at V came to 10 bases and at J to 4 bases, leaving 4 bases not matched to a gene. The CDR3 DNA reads TGTGCCACCGGGACAGGGGGGTCAGATACGCAGTATTTT. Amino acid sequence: CATGTGGSDTQYF.

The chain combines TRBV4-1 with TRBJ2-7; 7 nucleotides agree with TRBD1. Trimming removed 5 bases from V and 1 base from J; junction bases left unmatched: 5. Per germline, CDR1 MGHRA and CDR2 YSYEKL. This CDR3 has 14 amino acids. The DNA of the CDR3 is TGCGCCAGCAGCTCCGACAGGGATTCCTACGAGCAGTACGTC. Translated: CASSSDRDSYEQYV.

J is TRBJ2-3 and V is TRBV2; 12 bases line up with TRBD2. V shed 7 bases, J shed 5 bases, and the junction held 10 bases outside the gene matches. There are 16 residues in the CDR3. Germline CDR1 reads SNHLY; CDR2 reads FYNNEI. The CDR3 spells CASTQTSGRLRDTQYF. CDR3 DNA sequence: TGTGCCAGCACCCAGACTAGCGGGAGACTTAGAGATACGCAGTATTTT.

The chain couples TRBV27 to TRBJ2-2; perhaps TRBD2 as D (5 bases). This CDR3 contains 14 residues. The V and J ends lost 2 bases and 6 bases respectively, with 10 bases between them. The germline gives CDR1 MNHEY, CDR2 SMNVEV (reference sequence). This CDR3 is CASSLTRRAGELFF. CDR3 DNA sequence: TGTGCCAGCAGTTTAACTAGGAGAGCCGGGGAGCTGTTTTTT.

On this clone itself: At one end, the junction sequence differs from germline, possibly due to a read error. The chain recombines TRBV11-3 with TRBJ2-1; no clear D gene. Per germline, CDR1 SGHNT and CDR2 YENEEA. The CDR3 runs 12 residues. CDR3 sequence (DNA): TGTGCCAGCAGCCTAGAGCTTGGCGAGCAGTTCTTC. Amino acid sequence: CASSLELGEQFF. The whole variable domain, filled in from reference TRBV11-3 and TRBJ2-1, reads EAGVVQSPRYKIIEKKQPVAFWCNPISGHNTLYWYLQNLGQGPELLIRYENEEAVDDSQLPKDRFSAERLKGVDSTLKIQPAELGDSAVYLCASSLELGEQFFGPGTRLTVL.

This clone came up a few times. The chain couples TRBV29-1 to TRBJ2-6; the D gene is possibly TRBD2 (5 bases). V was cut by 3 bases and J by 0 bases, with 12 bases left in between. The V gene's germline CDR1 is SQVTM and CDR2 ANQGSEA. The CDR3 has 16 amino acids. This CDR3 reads CSVDLLGSSGANVLTF. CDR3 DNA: TGCAGCGTTGATCTTCTGGGGAGCTCTGGGGCCAACGTCCTGACTTTC.

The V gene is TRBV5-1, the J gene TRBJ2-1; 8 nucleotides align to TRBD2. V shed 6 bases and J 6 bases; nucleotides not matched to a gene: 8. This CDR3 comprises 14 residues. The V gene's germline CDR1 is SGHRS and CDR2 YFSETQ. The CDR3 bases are TGCGCCAGCAATATGCGGAGCGGGAGCAATGAGCAGTTCTTC. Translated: CASNMRSGSNEQFF.

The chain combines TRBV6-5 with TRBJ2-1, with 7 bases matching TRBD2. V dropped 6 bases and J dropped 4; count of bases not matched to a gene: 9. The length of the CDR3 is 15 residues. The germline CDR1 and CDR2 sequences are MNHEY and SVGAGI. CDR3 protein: CASRTGRWAYNEQFF. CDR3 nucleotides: TGTGCCAGCAGGACCGGGAGGTGGGCTTACAATGAGCAGTTCTTC.

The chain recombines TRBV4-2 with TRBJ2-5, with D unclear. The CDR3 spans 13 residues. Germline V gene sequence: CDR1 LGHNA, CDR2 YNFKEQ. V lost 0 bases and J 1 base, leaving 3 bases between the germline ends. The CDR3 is CASSQDLQETQYF. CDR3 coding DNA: TGTGCCAGCAGCCAAGATCTCCAAGAGACCCAGTACTTC.

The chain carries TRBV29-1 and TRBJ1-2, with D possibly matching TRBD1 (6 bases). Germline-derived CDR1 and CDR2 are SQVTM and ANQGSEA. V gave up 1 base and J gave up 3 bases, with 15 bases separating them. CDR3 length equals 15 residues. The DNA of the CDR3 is TGCAGCGTTGAAGGTTACGGAAACAGGGACTATGGCTACACCTTC. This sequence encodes CSVEGYGNRDYGYTF.

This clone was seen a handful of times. The CDR3 protein is CASSSGYAEAFF. The CDR3 bases are TGTGCCAGCAGCTCAGGGTATGCTGAAGCTTTCTTT. This chain connects TRBV7-9 to TRBJ1-1; D may be TRBD1 (5 bases). Trimming cost V 4 bases and J 6 bases, with 9 bases left between them. Looked up from germline, CDR1 is SEHNR and CDR2 is FQNEAQ (reference sequence). The CDR3 is 12 amino acids.

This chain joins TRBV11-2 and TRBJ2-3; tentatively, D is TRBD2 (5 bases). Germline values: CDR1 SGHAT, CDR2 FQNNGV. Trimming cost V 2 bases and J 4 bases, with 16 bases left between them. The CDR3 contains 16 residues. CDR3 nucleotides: TGTGCCAGCAGCTTATTCGGAGGATCATTACCAGATACGCAGTATTTT. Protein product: CASSLFGGSLPDTQYF.

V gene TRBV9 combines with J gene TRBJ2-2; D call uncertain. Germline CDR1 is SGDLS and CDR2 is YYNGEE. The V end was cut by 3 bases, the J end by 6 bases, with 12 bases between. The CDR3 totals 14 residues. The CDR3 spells CASSDGRGAGELFF. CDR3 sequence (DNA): TGTGCCAGCAGCGACGGTCGAGGCGCCGGGGAGCTGTTTTTT.